This T cell receptor (beta chain) was observed in a study of blood T cells in healthy people across ages. Germline lookup yields CDR1 ENHRY and CDR2 SYGVKD. The CDR3 is made up of 14 amino acids. The germline V and J ends were trimmed by 8 bases and 4 bases, with 15 bases remaining between them. Isolated PBMCs totaled at least 7 million in each sample. Then a second PCR, running about 7 to 11 cycles, was carried out with a sample-barcoded 5' primer and a J-beta primer mix. TCRdb re-analysed the 5' RACE reads in MiXCR, keeping a single row per CDR3 protein. The data show about 1.5 million distinct CDR3 sequences, roughly 43% seen once.

J is TRBJ2-1 and V is TRBV10-3; TRBD1 is a possible D gene (6 bases). Sequencing used blood. The sequence was obtained from a woman between 18 and 30 years old in good health. Written as DNA, the CDR3 is TGTGCCATCGGGAATGACAGGATTTACAATGAGCAGTTCTTC. Translated, it gives CAIGNDRIYNEQFF.